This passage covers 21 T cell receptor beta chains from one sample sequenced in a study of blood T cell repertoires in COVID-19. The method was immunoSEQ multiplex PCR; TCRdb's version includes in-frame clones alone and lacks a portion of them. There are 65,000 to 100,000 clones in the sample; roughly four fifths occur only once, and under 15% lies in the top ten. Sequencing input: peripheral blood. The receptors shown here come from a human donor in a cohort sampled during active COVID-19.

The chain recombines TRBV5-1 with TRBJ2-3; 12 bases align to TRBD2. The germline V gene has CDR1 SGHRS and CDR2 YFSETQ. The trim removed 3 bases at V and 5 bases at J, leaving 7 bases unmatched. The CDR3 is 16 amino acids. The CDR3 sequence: CASSSLAGGPLDTQYF. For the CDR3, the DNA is TGCGCCAGCAGCTCCCTAGCGGGGGGGCCGTTAGATACGCAGTATTTT.

DNA for the CDR3: TGTGCCAGCAGACAGCTGTTTCTAGCCAAAAACATTCAGTACTTC. This translates into CASRQLFLAKNIQYF. This rearrangement joins TRBV6-5 to TRBJ2-4; no definite D call. CDR1 MNHEY and CDR2 SVGAGI come from the germline V gene. This CDR3 region has 15 residues. Trimming cost V 6 bases and J 0 bases, with 12 bases left between them.

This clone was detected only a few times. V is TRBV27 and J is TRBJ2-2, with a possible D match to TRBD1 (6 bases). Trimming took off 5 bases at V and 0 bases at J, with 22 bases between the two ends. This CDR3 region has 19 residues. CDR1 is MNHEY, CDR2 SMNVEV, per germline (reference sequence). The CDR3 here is CASSPRRTSGTTNTGELFF. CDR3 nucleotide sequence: TGTGCCAGCAGTCCTCGGAGGACCTCCGGGACAACGAACACCGGGGAGCTGTTTTTT.

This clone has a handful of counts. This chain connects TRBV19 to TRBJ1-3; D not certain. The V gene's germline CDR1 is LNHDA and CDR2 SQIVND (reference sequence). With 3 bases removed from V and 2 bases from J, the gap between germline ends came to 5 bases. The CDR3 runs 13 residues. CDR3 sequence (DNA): TGTGCCAGTAGTATCACAGCTGGAAACACCATATATTTT. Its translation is CASSITAGNTIYF.

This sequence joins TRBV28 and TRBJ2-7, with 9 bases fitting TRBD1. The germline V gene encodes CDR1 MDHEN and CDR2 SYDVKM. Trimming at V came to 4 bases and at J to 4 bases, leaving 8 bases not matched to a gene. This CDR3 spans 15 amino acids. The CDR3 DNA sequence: TGTGCCAGCAGTTCCTCCGGGACAGGGTTTTACGAGCAGTACTTC. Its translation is CASSSSGTGFYEQYF. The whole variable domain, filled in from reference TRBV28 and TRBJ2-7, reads DVKVTQSSRYLVKRTGEKVFLECVQDMDHENMFWYRQDPGLGLRLIYFSYDVKMKEKGDIPEGYSVSREKKERFSLILESASTNQTSMYLCASSSSGTGFYEQYFGPGTRLTVT.

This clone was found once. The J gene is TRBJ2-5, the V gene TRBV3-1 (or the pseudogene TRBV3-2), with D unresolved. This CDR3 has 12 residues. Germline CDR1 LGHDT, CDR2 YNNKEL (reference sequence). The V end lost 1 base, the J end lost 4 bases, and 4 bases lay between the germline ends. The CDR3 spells CASSQVRETQYF. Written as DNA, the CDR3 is TGTGCCAGCAGCCAAGTTCGAGAGACCCAGTACTTC.

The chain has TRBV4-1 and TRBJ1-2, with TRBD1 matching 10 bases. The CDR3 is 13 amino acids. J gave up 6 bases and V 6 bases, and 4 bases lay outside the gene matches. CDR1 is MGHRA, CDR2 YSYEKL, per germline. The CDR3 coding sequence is TGCGCCAGCAGGCAGGGACAGGGGAATGGCTACACCTTC. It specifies CASRQGQGNGYTF.

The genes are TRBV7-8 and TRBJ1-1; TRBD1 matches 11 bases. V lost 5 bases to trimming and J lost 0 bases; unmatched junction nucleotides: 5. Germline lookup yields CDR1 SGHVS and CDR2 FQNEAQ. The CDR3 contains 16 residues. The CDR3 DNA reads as TGTGCCAGCAGCCTAGGACAGGGGGCGTTGAACACTGAAGCTTTCTTT. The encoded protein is CASSLGQGALNTEAFF.

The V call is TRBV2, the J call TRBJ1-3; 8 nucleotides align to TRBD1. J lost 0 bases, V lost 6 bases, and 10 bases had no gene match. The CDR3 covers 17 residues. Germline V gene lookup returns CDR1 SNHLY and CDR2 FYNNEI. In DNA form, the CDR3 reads TGTGCCAGCAGGGGACGACAGGGGTCCATCTCTGGAAACACCATATATTTT. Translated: CASRGRQGSISGNTIYF.

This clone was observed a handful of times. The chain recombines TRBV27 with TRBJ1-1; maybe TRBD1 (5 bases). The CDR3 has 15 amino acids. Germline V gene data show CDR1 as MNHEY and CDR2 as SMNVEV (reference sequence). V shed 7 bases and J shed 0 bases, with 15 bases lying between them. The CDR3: CASKLGPGLNTEAFF. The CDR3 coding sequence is TGTGCCAGCAAGTTGGGGCCAGGGTTGAACACTGAAGCTTTCTTT.

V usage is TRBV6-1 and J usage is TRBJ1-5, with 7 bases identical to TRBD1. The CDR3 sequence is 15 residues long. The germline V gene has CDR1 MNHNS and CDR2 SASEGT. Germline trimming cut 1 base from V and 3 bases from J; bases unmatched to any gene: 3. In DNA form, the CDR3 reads TGTGCCAGCAGTGAAGAAGGGACAGCCAATCAGCCCCAGCATTTT. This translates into CASSEEGTANQPQHF.

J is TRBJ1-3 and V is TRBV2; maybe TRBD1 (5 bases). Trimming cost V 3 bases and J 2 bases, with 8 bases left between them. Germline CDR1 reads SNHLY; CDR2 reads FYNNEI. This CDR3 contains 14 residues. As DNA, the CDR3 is TGTGCCAGCAGTGAGGCGGGGGCTGGAAACACCATATATTTT. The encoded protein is CASSEAGAGNTIYF.

CDR3 residues: CASSIPGQADLRPYF. Here the CDR3 DNA reads TGTGCCAGCAGCATTCCGGGACAGGCCGACCTAAGGCCGTACTTC. The chain is built from TRBV5-6 and TRBJ2-7, with 8 nucleotides matching TRBD1. In germline, CDR1 is SGHDT, CDR2 YYEEEE. V shed 4 bases and J 12 bases; nucleotides not matched to a gene: 18. The CDR3 totals 15 residues.

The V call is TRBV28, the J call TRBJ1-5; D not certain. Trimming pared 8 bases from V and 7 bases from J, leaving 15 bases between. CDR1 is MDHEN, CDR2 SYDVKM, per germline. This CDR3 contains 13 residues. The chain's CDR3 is CASEWGVSQPQHF. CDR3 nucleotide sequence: TGTGCCAGCGAGTGGGGAGTATCACAGCCCCAGCATTTT.

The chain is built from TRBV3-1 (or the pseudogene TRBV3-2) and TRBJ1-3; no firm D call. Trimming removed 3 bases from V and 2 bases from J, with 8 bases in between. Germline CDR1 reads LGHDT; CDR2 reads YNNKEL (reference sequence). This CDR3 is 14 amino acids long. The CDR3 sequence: CASSQSDAGNTIYF. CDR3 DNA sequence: TGTGCCAGCAGCCAGAGCGACGCTGGAAACACCATATATTTT.

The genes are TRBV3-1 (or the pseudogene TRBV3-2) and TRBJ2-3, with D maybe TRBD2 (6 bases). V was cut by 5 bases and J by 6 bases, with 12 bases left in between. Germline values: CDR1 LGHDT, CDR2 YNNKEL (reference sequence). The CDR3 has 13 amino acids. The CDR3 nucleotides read TGTGCCAGCAGCGGAGGGGCGGGGGATACGCAGTATTTT. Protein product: CASSGGAGDTQYF.

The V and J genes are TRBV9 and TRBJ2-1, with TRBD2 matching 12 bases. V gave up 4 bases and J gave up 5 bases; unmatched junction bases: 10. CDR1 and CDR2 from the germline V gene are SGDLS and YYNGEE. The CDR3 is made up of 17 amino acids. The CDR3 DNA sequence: TGTGCCAGCAGCCCGGAGCTAGCGGGGGGGCGCAACAATGAGCAGTTCTTC. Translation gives CASSPELAGGRNNEQFF.

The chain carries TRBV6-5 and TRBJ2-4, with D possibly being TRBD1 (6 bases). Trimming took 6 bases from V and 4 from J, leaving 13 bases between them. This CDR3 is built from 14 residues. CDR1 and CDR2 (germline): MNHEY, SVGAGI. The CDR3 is CASRQTGHKNIQYF. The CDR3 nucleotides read TGTGCCAGCAGACAGACGGGACATAAAAACATTCAGTACTTC.

The CDR3 DNA reads TGTGCCAGCAGCTCGGACAGGGGGGAGGGCGAGCAGTACTTC. Its protein product is CASSSDRGEGEQYF. The chain is built from TRBV9 and TRBJ2-7; 10 bases align to TRBD1. The CDR3 has 14 amino acids. Trimming cost V 4 bases and J 6 bases; bases outside gene matches: 7. Germline V CDR1 and CDR2: SGDLS, YYNGEE.

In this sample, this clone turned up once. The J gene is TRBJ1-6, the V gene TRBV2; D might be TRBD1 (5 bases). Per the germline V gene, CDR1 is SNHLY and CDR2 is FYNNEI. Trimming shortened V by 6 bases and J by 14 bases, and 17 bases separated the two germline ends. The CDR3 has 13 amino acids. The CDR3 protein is CASSAEPDSSLHF. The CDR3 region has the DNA TGTGCCAGCAGCGCAGAACCTGACAGTTCCCTCCACTTT. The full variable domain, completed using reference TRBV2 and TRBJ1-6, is EPEVTQTPSHQVTQMGQEVILRCVPISNHLYFYWYRQILGQKVEFLVSFYNNEISEKSEIFDDQFSVERPDGSNFTLKIRSTKLEDSAMYFCASSAEPDSSLHFGNGTRLTVT.

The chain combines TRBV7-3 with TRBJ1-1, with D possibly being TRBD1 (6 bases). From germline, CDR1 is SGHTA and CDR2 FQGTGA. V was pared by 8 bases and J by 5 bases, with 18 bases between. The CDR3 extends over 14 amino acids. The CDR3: CASSPGQIRTEAFF. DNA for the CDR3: TGTGCCAGCTCCCCCGGACAGATTAGGACTGAAGCTTTCTTT.